This T cell receptor beta chain was sequenced during a study of PD-1 blockade in classical Hodgkin lymphoma (dated by TCRdb to 2018 to 2020). For the wider study: Nivolumab dosing was 3 mg/kg intravenously every 2 weeks, continuing until either disease progression or unacceptable toxicity. The study used TCR beta sequencing and CyTOF to define a peripheral blood immune signature of response to PD-1 blockade in classical Hodgkin lymphoma.

What the study reported, not specific to this receptor: By C4D1, a significant rise was seen in CD4+ TCR diversity but not in CD8+ TCR diversity (p=0.0027 vs p=0.16), and the rise was most apparent among complete responders (p=0.02). Diversity was lower in patients who began nivolumab less than 1 year after ASCT, so these patients were left out of later analyses to avoid confounding by immune reconstitution. The study was limited to a single clinical trial cohort, and causes of repertoire differences, possibly disease activity or prior therapy, remained undefined. Baseline TCR diversity was reported as lower in newly diagnosed patients than in healthy donors, and lower still in relapsed/refractory patients. Trial patients with a complete response had baseline diversity similar to that of newly diagnosed patients, while partial responders and progressors had significantly lower diversity.

Taken with the paper, the label for time point translates to: cycle 2 day 1 (C2D1) of nivolumab. Every trial patient had relapsed after autologous stem cell transplantation, and cohorts A, B and C differed in prior brentuximab vedotin exposure. A total of over 55 patients with relapsed/refractory classical Hodgkin lymphoma made up the trial cohort, and each patient's best overall response was complete response, partial response or progressive disease. Single-agent nivolumab was administered to trial patients in the multi-cohort phase II CheckMate 205 trial. Best overall response was determined by an independent review committee according to the 2007 International Working Group response criteria. Trial PBMCs were obtained immediately prior to nivolumab initiation (C1D1) and on therapy at cycle 2 day 1 and cycle 4 day 1. Peripheral blood was collected in 8 mL Vacutainer Cell Preparation Tubes, from which PBMCs were isolated by centrifugation and then cryopreserved.

Concerning this clone itself: The specificity of this receptor is unknown. No base quality values were provided; no much bigger clone lies one nucleotide off.

The Qiagen DNeasy kit was used to extract genomic DNA both from unsorted PBMCs and from the negatively selected CD4+ and CD8+ fractions. TCR beta CDR3 regions were subjected to amplification by immunoSEQ multiplex PCR with primers that anneal to V and J segments. A synthetic immune receptor repertoire was used to minimize amplification bias, and any residual bias was removed computationally once sequencing was done. The study's processing was this. Repertoire diversity was quantified as the Shannon entropy index using custom Python scripts. Unsorted, CD4+ and CD8+ repertoires were analyzed separately, except for combined analyses in which CD4+ and CD8+ sequences were merged in silico. Clonal expansion was defined as at least a 2-fold frequency increase after treatment relative to C1D1, with a pseudocount of 0.5 for undetected baseline clones. Clones with 0 or 1 copy at C1D1 were defined as singleton clones, while clones with 2 or more copies were defined as non-singleton clones. Clones expanded in unsorted samples were labelled as CD4+, CD8+ or unknown by matching protein sequences in sorted samples from the same patient. Wilcoxon tests on paired samples were used to test changes in diversity from C1D1 to C4D1. Not all clones reach the TCRdb copy of this immuneACCESS table, which keeps in-frame sequences only. Checked studies attribute under half of the gap to unresolved V genes and leave the rest unexplained. That table furnishes V, J and clone size, whereas the DNA furnished D and trimming. The sample table holds some 100,000 clones, of which about 89% were seen once. 5% to 7.5% of the sample comes from the top ten.

The germline V gene sets CDR1 to SGHVS and CDR2 to FNYEAQ. V is pared back by 1 base and J by 7 bases, with 4 bases lying between the germline termini. The CDR3 covers 12 residues, taking in both the cysteine and the phenylalanine. The DNA shown is the 36-base CDR3, in frame from base 1. The chain links TRBV7-6 with TRBJ2-2; no D gene is confidently identified. This sequence originates from a human donor with classical Hodgkin lymphoma. Source: peripheral blood mononuclear cells (PBMCs), taken before the second cycle of nivolumab. The DNA sequence is given as TGTGCCAGCAGCTTAGATGGCGGGGAGCTGTTTTTT. Its amino acids are CASSLDGGELFF.